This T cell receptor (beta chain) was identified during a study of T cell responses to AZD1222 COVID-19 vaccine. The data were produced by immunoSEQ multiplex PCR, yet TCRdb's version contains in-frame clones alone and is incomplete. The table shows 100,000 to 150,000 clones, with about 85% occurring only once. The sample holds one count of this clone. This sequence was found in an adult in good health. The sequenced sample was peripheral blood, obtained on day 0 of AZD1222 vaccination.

The DNA of the CDR3 is TGTGCCAGCACCCGGACAGGACTAAATTCACCCCTCCACTTT. Protein: CASTRTGLNSPLHF. The chain recombines TRBV25-1 with TRBJ1-6; 7 bases are a match to TRBD1. This CDR3 contains 14 residues. V was clipped by 7 bases and J by 7 bases; unmatched bases: 7. CDR1 and CDR2 (germline): MGHDK, SYGVNS.